This passage covers 10 T cell receptor beta chains from one sample sequenced in a study of blood T cell repertoires in COVID-19. The method was immunoSEQ multiplex PCR; TCRdb's version includes in-frame clones alone and lacks a portion of them. This sample yields some 200,000 clones, of which roughly 88% are seen a single time; about 9% belongs to the top ten. The specimen was peripheral blood. These TCRs come from a man aged 45 to 65 with active or convalescent COVID-19.

V gene TRBV11-1 combines with J gene TRBJ2-1, with unresolved D. The CDR3 extends over 15 amino acids. Germline CDR1 SGHAT, CDR2 FQDESV (reference sequence). V was clipped by 5 bases and J by 6 bases, with 17 bases between them. The CDR3 is CASSPLVAPRNEQFF. The CDR3, as DNA: TGTGCCAGCAGCCCGCTAGTAGCCCCCCGCAATGAGCAGTTCTTC.

The chain joins TRBV9 to TRBJ2-2, with 11 bases identical to TRBD2. J gave up 6 bases and V 0 bases, and 4 bases lay outside the gene matches. CDR3 length: 16 amino acids. The germline V gene has CDR1 SGDLS and CDR2 YYNGEE. CDR3: CASSVVAGGPSGELFF. The CDR3 DNA follows: TGTGCCAGCAGCGTAGTAGCGGGAGGGCCCTCCGGGGAGCTGTTTTTT.

The rearrangement uses TRBV7-3 and TRBJ2-2, with D unresolved. CDR3 length equals 13 residues. V lost 4 bases and J 7 bases, leaving 10 bases between the germline ends. Germline CDR1 and CDR2: SGHTA and FQGTGA. This CDR3 is CASSYQAYGELFF. In DNA, the CDR3 is TGTGCCAGCAGCTATCAGGCTTACGGGGAGCTGTTTTTT. The full variable domain, completed using reference TRBV7-3 and TRBJ2-2, is GAGVSQTPSNKVTEKGKYVELRCDPISGHTALYWYRQSLGQGPEFLIYFQGTGAADDSGLPNDRFFAVRPEGSVSTLKIQRTERGDSAVYLCASSYQAYGELFFGEGSRLTVL.

V is TRBV24-1 and J is TRBJ1-5; TRBD1 aligns across 10 bases. Looked up from germline, CDR1 is KGHDR and CDR2 is SFDVKD. The V gene end was trimmed by 0 bases and the J gene end by 0 bases; junction bases not matched to a gene: 7. This CDR3 spans 19 amino acids. The CDR3 bases are TGTGCCACCAGTGATTTGGTAGGGACAGGGGCCTTTAGCAATCAGCCCCAGCATTTT. This translates into CATSDLVGTGAFSNQPQHF.

V gene TRBV7-2 combines with J gene TRBJ1-2; the match to TRBD1 covers 9 bases. CDR3 length: 15 amino acids. V was clipped by 4 bases and J by 3 bases; unmatched bases: 6. CDR1 is SGHTA, CDR2 FQGNSA, per germline. The CDR3, as DNA: TGTGCCAGCAGCTCGAGGACAGGGGTGGACTATGGCTACACCTTC. This encodes CASSSRTGVDYGYTF.

J is TRBJ1-3 and V is TRBV9; TRBD1 aligns across 9 bases. V lost 3 bases to trimming and J lost 6 bases; unmatched junction nucleotides: 4. CDR3 length: 14 residues. In germline, CDR1 is SGDLS, CDR2 YYNGEE. This CDR3 reads CASSARDRVNTIYF. CDR3 DNA: TGTGCCAGCAGCGCGAGGGACAGGGTAAACACCATATATTTT.

The chain employs TRBV7-2 and TRBJ1-2; D unresolved. Germline CDR1 and CDR2: SGHTA and FQGNSA. CDR3 length: 15 residues. V was clipped by 4 bases and J by 1 base, with 13 bases between them. For the CDR3, the DNA is TGTGCCAGCAGCTCTCCCGGACTCATTAACTATGGCTACACCTTC. This translates into CASSSPGLINYGYTF.

This chain uses TRBV2 with TRBJ2-3, with D maybe TRBD1 (6 bases). The germline V gene has CDR1 SNHLY and CDR2 FYNNEI. Trimming pared 11 bases from V and 0 bases from J, leaving 15 bases between. The length of the CDR3 is 14 residues. In nucleotides, the CDR3 is TGTGCCGGAGGACAGTCTCCAAGCACAGATACGCAGTATTTT. Translation gives CAGGQSPSTDTQYF.

This chain uses TRBV7-2 with TRBJ2-5; possible D gene TRBD2, 5 bases. Germline loops: CDR1 SGHTA, CDR2 FQGNSA. The CDR3 consists of 14 residues. V lost 3 bases to trimming and J lost 2 bases, with 10 bases between them. The CDR3 nucleotides read TGTGCCAGCAGCTTCCAGAGGGCTCAAGAGACCCAGTACTTC. Its protein product is CASSFQRAQETQYF.

The V call is TRBV18, the J call TRBJ2-7, with 14 bases identical to TRBD2. The CDR3 is 16 amino acids. Germline values: CDR1 KGHSH, CDR2 LQKENI. Trimming took 2 bases from V and 4 from J; bases not matched to a gene: 4. CDR3 coding DNA: TGTGCCAGCTCACCATTCGGGACTAGCGGGAGTTACGAGCAGTACTTC. Protein product: CASSPFGTSGSYEQYF.